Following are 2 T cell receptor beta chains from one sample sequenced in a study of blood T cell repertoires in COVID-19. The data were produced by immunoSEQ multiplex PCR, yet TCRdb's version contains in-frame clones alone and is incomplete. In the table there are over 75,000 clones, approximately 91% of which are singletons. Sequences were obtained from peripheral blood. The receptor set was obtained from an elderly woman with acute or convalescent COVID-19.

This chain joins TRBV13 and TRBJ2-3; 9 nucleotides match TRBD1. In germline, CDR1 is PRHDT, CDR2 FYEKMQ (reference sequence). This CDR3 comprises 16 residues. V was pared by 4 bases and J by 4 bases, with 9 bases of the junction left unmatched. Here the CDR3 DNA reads TGTGCCAGCAGCTCAAATCCGGGACAGGGCCCAGATACGCAGTATTTT. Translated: CASSSNPGQGPDTQYF.

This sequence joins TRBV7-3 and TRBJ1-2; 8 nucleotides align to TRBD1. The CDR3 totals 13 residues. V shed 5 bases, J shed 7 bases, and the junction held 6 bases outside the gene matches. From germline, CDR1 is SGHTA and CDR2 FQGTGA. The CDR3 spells CASSMDRVGGYTF. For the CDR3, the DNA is TGTGCCAGCAGCATGGACAGGGTGGGTGGCTACACCTTC.